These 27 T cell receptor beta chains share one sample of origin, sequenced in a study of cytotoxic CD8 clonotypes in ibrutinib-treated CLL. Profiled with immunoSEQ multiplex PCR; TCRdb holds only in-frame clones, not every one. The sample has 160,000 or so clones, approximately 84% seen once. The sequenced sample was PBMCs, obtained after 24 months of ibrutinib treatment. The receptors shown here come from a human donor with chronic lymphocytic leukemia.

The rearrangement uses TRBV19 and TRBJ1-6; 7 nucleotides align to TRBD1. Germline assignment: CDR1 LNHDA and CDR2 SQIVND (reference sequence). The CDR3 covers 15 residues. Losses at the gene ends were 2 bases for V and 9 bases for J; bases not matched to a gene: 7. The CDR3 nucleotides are TGTGCCAGTAGTATAACCGGAGGGGGCATTTCACCCCTCCACTTT. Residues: CASSITGGGISPLHF.

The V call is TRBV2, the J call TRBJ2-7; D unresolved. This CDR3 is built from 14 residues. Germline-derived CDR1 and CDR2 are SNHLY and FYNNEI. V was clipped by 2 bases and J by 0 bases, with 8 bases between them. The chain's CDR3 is CASSERANSYEQYF. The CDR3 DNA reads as TGTGCCAGCAGTGAAAGGGCTAACTCCTACGAGCAGTACTTC.

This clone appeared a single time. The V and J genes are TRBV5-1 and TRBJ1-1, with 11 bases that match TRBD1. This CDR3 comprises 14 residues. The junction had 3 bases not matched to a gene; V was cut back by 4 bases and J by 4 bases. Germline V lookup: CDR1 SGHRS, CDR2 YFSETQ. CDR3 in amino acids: CASSPGTGGTEAFF. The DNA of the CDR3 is TGCGCCAGCAGCCCCGGGACAGGGGGCACTGAAGCTTTCTTT. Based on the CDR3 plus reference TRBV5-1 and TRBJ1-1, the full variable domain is KAGVTQTPRYLIKTRGQQVTLSCSPISGHRSVSWYQQTPGQGLQFLFEYFSETQRNKGNFPGRFSGRQFSNSRSEMNVSTLELGDSALYLCASSPGTGGTEAFFGQGTRLTVV.

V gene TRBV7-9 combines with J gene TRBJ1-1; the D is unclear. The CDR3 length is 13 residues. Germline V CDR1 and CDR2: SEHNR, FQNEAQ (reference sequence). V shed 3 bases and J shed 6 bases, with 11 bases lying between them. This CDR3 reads CASSLTVGAEAFF. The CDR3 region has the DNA TGTGCCAGCAGCTTGACCGTCGGGGCTGAAGCTTTCTTT.

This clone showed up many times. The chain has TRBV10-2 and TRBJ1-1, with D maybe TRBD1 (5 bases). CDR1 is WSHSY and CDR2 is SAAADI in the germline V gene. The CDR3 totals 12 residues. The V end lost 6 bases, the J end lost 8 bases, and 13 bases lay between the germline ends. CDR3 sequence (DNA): TGCGCCAGCAGCACCTCCGGGACGGAAGCTTTCTTT. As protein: CASSTSGTEAFF.

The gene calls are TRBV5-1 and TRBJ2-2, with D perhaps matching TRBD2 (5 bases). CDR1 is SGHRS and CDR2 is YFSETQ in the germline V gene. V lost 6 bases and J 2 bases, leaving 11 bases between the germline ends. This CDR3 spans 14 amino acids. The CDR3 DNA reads TGCGCCAGCAAGGGAGTCCTCAACACCGGGGAGCTGTTTTTT. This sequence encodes CASKGVLNTGELFF.

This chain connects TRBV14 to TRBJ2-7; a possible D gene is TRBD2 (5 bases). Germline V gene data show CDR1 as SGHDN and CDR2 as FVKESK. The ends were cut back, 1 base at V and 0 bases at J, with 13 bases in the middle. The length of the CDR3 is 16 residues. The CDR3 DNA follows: TGTGCCAGCAGCCAAGTTTCGGGGTGGTACTCCTACGAGCAGTACTTC. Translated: CASSQVSGWYSYEQYF.

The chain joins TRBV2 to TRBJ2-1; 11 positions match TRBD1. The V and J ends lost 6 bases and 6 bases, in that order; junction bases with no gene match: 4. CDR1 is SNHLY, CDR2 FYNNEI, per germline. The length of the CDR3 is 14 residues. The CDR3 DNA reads TGTGCCAGCAGCGTGGACAGGGGGCGCAATGAGCAGTTCTTC. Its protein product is CASSVDRGRNEQFF.

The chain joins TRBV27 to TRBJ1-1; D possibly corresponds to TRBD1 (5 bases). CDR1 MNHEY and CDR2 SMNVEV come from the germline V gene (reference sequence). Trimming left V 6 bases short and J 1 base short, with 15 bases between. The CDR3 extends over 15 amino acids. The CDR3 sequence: CASSLRTSSNTEAFF. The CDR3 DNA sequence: TGTGCCAGCAGCCTAAGGACATCGTCGAACACTGAAGCTTTCTTT.

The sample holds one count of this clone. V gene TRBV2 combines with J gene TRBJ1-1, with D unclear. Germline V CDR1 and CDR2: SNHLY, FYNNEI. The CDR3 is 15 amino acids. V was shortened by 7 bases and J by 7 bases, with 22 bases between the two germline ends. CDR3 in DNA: TGTGCCAGCACCCTGTCTGGGGTAATTGGAGATGAAGCTTTCTTT. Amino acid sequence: CASTLSGVIGDEAFF.

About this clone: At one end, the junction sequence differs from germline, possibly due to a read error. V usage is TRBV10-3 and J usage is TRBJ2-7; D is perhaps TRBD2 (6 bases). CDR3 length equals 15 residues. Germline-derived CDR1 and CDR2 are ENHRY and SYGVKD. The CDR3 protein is CAISAGLSSSYGQYF. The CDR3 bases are TGTGCCATCAGTGCGGGACTGTCAAGCTCCTACGGGCAGTACTTC.

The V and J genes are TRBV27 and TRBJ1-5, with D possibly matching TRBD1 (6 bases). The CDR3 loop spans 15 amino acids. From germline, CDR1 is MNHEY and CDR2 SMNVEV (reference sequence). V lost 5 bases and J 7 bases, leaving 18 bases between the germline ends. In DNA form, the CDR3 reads TGTGCCAGCAGTGCTGGGCAGGGGATGAGGCAGCCCCAGCATTTT. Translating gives CASSAGQGMRQPQHF.

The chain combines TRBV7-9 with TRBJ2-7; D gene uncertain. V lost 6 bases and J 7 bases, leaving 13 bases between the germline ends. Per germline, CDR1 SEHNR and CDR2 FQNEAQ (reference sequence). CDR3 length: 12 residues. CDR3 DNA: TGTGCCAGCAGTCCGGGTGGCTTAGAGCAGTACTTC. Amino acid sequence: CASSPGGLEQYF.

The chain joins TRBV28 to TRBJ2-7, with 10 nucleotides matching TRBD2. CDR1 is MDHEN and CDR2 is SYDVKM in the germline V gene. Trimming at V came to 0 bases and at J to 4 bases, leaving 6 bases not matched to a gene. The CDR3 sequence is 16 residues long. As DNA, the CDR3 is TGTGCCAGCAGTTTATGGGGTAGCGGGAGGCTTTACGAGCAGTACTTC. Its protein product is CASSLWGSGRLYEQYF.

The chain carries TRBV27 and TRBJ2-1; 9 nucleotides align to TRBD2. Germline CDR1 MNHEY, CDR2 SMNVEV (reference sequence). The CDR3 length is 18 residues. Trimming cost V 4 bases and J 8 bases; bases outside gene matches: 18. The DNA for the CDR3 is TGTGCCAGCAGTTCCCGGGGTGTTGCGGGAGGGGTGAGGGATGAGCAGTTCTTC. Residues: CASSSRGVAGGVRDEQFF.

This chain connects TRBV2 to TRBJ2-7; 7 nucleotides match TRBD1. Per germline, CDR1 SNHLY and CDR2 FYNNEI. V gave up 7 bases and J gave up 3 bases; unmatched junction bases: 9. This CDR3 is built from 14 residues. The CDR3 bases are TGTGCCAGCACCAGAGGGGGCAATAACTACGAGCAGTACTTC. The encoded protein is CASTRGGNNYEQYF.

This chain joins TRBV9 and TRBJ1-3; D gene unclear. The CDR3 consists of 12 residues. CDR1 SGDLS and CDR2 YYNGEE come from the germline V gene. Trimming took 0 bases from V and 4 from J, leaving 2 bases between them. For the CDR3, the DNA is TGTGCCAGCAGCGTAGTCGGAAACACCATATATTTT. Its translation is CASSVVGNTIYF.

The CDR3 sequence: CASSQEEKGWNEQYF. CDR3 coding DNA: TGTGCCAGCAGCCAAGAAGAAAAGGGTTGGAACGAGCAGTACTTC. V gene TRBV4-2 combines with J gene TRBJ2-7; no clear D. The V end was cut by 0 bases, the J end by 5 bases, with 14 bases between. The CDR3 length is 15 residues. Looked up from germline, CDR1 is LGHNA and CDR2 is YNFKEQ.

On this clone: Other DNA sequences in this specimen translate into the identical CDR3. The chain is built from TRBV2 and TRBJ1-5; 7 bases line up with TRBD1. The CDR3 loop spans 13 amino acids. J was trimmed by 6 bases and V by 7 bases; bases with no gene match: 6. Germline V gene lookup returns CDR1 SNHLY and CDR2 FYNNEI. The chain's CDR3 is CASTRQGSQPQHF. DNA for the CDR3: TGTGCCAGCACCCGACAGGGAAGTCAGCCCCAGCATTTT.

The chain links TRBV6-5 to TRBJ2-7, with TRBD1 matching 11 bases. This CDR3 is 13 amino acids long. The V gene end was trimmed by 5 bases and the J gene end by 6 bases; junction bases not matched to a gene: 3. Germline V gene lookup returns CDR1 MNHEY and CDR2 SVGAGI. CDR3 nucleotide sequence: TGTGCCAGCAGTCGGACAGGGGGCCTCGAGCAGTACTTC. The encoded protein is CASSRTGGLEQYF.

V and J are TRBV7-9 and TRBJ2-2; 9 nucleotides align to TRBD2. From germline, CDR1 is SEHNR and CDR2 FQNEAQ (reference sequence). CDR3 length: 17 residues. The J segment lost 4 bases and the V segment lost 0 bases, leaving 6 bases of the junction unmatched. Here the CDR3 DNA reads TGTGCCAGCAGCTTAGCTCAGCGGGGGGCGACCACCGGGGAGCTGTTTTTT. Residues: CASSLAQRGATTGELFF.

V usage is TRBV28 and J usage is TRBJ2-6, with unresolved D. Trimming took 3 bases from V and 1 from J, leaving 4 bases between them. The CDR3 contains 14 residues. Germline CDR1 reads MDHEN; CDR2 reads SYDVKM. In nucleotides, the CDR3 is TGTGCCAGCAGTTTCTCATCTGGGGCCAACGTCCTGACTTTC. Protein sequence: CASSFSSGANVLTF.

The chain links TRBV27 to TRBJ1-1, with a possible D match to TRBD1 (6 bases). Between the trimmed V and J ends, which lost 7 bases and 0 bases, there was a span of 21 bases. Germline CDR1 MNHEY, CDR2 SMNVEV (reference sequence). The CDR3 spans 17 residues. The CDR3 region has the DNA TGTGCCAGCACTTACCCCTTAACAGGGAGCATGAACACTGAAGCTTTCTTT. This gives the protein CASTYPLTGSMNTEAFF.

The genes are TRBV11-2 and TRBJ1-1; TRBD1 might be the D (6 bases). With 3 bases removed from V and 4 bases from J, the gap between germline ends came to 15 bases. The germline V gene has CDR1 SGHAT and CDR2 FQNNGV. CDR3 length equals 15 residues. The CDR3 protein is CASSLTGQLTTEAFF. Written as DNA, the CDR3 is TGTGCCAGCAGCTTGACCGGACAGCTTACCACTGAAGCTTTCTTT. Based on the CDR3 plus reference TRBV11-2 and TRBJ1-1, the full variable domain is EAGVAQSPRYKIIEKRQSVAFWCNPISGHATLYWYQQILGQGPKLLIQFQNNGVVDDSQLPKDRFSAERLKGVDSTLKIQPAKLEDSAVYLCASSLTGQLTTEAFFGQGTRLTVV.

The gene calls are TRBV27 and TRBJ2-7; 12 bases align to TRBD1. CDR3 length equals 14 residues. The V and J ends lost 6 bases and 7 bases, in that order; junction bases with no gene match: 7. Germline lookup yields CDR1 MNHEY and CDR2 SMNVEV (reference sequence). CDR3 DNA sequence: TGTGCCAGCAGCGCGGGACAGGGGGCTGGGGAGCAGTACTTC. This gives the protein CASSAGQGAGEQYF.

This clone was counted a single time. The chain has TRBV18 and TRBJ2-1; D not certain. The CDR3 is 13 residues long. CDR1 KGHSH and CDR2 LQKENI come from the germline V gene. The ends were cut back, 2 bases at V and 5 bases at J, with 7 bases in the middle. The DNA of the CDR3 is TGTGCCAGCTCACCAAGTACTAACAATGAGCAGTTCTTC. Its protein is CASSPSTNNEQFF.

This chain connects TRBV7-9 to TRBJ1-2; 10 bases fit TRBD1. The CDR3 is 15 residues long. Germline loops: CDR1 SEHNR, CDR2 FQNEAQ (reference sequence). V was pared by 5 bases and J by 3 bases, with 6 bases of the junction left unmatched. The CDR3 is CASSPRTGGYYGYTF. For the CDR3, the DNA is TGTGCCAGCAGCCCGCGGACAGGGGGATACTATGGCTACACCTTC.